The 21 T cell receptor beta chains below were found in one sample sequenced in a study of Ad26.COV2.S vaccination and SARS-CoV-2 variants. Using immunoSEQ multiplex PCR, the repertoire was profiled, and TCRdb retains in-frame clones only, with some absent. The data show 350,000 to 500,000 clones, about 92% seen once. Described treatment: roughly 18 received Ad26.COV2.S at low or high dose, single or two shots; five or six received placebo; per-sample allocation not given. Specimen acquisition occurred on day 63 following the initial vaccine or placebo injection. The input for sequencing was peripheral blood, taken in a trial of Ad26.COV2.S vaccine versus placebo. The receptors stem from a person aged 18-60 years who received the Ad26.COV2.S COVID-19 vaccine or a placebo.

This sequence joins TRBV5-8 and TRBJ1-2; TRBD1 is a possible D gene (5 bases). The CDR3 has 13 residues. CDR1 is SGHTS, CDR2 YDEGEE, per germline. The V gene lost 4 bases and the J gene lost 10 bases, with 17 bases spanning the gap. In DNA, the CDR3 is TGTGCCAGCAGCCATCTCAGGGCAGGCGTCTACACCTTC. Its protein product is CASSHLRAGVYTF.

The CDR3 DNA is TGTGCCAGCAGCGTAGTTCAAGGGGCCGCTCCCTATGGCTACACCTTC. Residues: CASSVVQGAAPYGYTF. The V and J genes are TRBV9 and TRBJ1-2, with TRBD1 as a possible D gene (5 bases). Deletions cut 0 bases from V and 4 bases from J, with 16 bases between. The length of the CDR3 is 16 residues. Per the germline V gene, CDR1 is SGDLS and CDR2 is YYNGEE.

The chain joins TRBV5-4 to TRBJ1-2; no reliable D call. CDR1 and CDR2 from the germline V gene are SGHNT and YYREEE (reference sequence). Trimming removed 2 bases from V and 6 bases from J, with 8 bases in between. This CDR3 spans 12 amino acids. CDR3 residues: CASSFSGDGYTF. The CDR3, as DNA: TGTGCCAGCAGCTTTTCCGGGGATGGCTACACCTTC.

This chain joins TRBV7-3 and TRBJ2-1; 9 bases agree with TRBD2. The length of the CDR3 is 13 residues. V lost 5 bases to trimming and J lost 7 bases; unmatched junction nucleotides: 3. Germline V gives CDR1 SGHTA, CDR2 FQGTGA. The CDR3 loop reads CASSPAGGNEQFF. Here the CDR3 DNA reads TGTGCCAGCAGCCCTGCGGGGGGGAATGAGCAGTTCTTC. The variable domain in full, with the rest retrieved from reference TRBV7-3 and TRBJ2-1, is GAGVSQTPSNKVTEKGKYVELRCDPISGHTALYWYRQSLGQGPEFLIYFQGTGAADDSGLPNDRFFAVRPEGSVSTLKIQRTERGDSAVYLCASSPAGGNEQFFGPGTRLTVL.

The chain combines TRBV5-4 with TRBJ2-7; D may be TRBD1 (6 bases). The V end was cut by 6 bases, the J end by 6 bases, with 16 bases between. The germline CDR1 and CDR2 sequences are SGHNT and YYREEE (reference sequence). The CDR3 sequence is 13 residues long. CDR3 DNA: TGTGCCAGCACCCGGGACACAGCATCCGAGCAGTACTTC. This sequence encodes CASTRDTASEQYF.

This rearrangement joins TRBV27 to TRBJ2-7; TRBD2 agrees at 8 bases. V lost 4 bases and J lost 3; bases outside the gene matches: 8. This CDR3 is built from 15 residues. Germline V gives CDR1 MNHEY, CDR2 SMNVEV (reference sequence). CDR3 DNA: TGTGCCAGCAGTTCGCCGGGACTAGATATCTACGAGCAGTACTTC. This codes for CASSSPGLDIYEQYF.

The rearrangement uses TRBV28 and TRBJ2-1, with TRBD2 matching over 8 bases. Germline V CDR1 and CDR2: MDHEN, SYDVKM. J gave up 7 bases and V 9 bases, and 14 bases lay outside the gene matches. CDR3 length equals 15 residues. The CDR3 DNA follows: TGTGCCAGTAACGACCCCGGGGGGGGACGGAATGAGCAGTTCTTC. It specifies CASNDPGGGRNEQFF.

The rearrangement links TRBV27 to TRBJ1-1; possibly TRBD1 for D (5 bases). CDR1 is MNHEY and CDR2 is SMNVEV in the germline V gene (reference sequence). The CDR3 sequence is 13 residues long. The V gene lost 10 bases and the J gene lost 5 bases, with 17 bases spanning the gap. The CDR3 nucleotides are TGTGCCACGAATCGGAGGGACGGAACTGAAGCTTTCTTT. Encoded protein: CATNRRDGTEAFF.

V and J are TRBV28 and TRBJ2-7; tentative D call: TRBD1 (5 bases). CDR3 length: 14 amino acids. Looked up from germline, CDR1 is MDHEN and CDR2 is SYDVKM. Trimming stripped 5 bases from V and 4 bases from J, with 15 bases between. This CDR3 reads CASSPTGRRYEQYF. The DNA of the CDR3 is TGTGCCAGCAGTCCTACAGGAAGACGGTACGAGCAGTACTTC.

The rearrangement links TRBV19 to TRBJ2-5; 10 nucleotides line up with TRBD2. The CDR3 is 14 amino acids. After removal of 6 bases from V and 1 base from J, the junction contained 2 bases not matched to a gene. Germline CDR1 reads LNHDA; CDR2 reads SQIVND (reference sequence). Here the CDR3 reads CASRRTSGQETQYF. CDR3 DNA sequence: TGTGCCAGTAGGAGGACTAGCGGCCAAGAGACCCAGTACTTC.

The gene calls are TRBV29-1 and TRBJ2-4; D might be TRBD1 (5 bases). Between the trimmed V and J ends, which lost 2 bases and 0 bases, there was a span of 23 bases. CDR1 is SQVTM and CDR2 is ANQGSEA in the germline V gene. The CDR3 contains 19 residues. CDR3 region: CSVETPPQGLELAKNIQYF. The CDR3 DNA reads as TGCAGCGTTGAAACACCGCCTCAGGGTCTTGAGCTAGCCAAAAACATTCAGTACTTC.

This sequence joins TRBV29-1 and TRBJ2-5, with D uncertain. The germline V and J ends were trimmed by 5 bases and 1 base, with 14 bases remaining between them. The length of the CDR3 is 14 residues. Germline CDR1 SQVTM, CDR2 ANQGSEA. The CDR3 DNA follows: TGCAGCGTTAGACCCCGGAACGGCCAAGAGACCCAGTACTTC. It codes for CSVRPRNGQETQYF.

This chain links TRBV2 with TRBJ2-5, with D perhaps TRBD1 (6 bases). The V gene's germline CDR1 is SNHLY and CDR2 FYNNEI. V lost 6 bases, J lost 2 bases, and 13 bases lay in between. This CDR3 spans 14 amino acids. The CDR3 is CASRAQGIQETQYF. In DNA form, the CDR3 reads TGTGCCAGCAGGGCCCAGGGGATACAAGAGACCCAGTACTTC.

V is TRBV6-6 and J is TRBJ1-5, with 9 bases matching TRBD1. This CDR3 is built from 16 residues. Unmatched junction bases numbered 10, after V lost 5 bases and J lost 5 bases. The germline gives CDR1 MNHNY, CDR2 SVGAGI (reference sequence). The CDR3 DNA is TGTGCCAGCAGTCGAGGGGGACAGGGAGGAGATCAGCCCCAGCATTTT. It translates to CASSRGGQGGDQPQHF.

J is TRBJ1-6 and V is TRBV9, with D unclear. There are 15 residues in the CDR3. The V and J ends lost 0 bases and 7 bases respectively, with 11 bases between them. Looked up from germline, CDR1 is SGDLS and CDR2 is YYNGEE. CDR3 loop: CASSVAGVVNSPLHF. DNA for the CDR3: TGTGCCAGCAGCGTAGCGGGAGTCGTCAATTCACCCCTCCACTTT.

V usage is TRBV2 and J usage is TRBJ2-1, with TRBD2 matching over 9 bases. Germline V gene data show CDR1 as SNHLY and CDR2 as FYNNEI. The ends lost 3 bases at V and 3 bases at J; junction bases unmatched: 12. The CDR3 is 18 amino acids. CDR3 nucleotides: TGTGCCAGCAGTGAGGAGACTAGCGGCTCCACGGGCTACAATGAGCAGTTCTTC. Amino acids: CASSEETSGSTGYNEQFF.

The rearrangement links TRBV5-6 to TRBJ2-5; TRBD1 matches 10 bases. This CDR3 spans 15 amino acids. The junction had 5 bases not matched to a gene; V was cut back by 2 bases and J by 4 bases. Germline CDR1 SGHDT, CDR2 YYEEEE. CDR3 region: CASSLRQGAGETQYF. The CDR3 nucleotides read TGTGCCAGCAGCTTACGACAGGGGGCAGGAGAGACCCAGTACTTC.

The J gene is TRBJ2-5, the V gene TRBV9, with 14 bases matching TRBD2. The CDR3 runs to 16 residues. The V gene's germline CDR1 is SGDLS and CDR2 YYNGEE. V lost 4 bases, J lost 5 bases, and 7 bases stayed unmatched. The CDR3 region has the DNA TGTGCCAGCAGCCGACTAGCGGGAGGGCCGAGGGAGACCCAGTACTTC. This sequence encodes CASSRLAGGPRETQYF. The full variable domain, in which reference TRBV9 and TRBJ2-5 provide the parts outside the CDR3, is DSGVTQTPKHLITATGQRVTLRCSPRSGDLSVYWYQQSLDQGLQFLIQYYNGEERAKGNILERFSAQQFPDLHSELNLSSLELGDSALYFCASSRLAGGPRETQYFGPGTRLLVL.

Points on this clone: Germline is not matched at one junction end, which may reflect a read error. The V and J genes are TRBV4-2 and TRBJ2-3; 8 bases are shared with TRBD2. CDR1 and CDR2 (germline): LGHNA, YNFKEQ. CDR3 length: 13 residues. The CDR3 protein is CASSQGGAGAHLF. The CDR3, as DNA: TGTGCCAGCAGCCAAGGGGGAGCGGGAGCCCACCTTTTT.

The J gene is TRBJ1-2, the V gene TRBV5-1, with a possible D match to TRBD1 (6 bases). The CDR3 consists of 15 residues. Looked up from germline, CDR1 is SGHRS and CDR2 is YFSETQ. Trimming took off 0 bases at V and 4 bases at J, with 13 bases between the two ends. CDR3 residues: CASSLAAGAVYGYTF. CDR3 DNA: TGCGCCAGCAGCTTGGCAGCGGGGGCGGTCTATGGCTACACCTTC.

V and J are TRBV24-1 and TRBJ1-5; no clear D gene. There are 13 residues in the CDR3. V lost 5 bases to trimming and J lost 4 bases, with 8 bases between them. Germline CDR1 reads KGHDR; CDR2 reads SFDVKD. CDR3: CATSGLGNQPQHF. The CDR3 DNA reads TGTGCCACCAGTGGGTTAGGGAATCAGCCCCAGCATTTT.